A single TCR beta chain is shown here with its context. Its antigen is not known. The data were obtained in a study of OX40 agonist ivuxolimab in advanced cancers. Study summary: Dose-escalation subjects each had hepatocellular carcinoma, melanoma, renal cell or head and neck cancer.

CDR3 size: 14 residues. Trimming pared 5 bases from V and 3 bases from J, leaving 13 bases between. Germline CDR1 reads SGHVS; CDR2 reads FNYEAQ. Profiling relied on immunoSEQ multiplex PCR, and the TCRdb table lists in-frame clones only, not all of them. The data contain around 35,000 clones, more than 85% of them singletons. Overall study findings and caveats: Expanded clones were, on average, more numerous in CD8+ T cells than in CD4+. Certain nonresponders additionally had low normalized T-cell clonal expansion.

The material was CD4+ or CD8+ T cells sorted from blood, obtained in a trial of the OX40 agonist ivuxolimab. This sequence originates from an adult with an advanced solid tumor such as melanoma, head and neck, liver or kidney cancer. The chain has TRBV7-6 and TRBJ2-5; D perhaps matches TRBD2 (5 bases). The CDR3 loop is CASSQSDWKETQYF. CDR3 DNA: TGTGCCAGCAGCCAATCGGACTGGAAAGAGACCCAGTACTTC.